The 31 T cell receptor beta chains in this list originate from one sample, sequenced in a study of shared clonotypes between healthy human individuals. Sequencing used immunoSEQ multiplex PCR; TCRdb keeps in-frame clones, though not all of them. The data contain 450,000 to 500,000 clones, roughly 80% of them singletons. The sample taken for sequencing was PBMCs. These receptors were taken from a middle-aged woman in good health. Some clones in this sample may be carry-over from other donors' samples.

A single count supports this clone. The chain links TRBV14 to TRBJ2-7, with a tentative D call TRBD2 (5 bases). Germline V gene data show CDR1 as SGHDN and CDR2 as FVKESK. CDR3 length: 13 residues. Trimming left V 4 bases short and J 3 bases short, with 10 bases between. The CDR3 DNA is TGTGCCAGCAGCCGGAGCGGCAACTACGAGCAGTACTTC. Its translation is CASSRSGNYEQYF.

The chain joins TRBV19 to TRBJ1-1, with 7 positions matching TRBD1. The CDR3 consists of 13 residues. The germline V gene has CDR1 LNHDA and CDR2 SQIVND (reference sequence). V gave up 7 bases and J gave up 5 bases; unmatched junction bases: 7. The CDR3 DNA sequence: TGTGCCAGTACAGAGGGGGCGAGGACTGAAGCTTTCTTT. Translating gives CASTEGARTEAFF.

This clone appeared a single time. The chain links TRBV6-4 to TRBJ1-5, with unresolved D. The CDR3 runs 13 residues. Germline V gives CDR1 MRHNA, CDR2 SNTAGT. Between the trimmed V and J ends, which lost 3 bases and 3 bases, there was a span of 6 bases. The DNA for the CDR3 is TGTGCCAGCAGTGAAGAACTCAATCAGCCCCAGCATTTT. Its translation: CASSEELNQPQHF.

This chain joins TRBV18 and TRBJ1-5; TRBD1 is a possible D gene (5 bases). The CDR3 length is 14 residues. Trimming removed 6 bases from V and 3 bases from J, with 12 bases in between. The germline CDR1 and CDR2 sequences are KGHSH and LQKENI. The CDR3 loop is CASSQSRANQPQHF. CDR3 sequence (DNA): TGTGCCAGCTCCCAGAGCAGGGCCAATCAGCCCCAGCATTTT.

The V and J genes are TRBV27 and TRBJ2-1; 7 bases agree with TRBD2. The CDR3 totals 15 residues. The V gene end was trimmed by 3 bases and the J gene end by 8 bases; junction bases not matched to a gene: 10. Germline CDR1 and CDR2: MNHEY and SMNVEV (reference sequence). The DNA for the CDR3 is TGTGCCAGCAGTTTCGGAGCGGGATGGGACGATGAGCAGTTCTTC. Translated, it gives CASSFGAGWDDEQFF.

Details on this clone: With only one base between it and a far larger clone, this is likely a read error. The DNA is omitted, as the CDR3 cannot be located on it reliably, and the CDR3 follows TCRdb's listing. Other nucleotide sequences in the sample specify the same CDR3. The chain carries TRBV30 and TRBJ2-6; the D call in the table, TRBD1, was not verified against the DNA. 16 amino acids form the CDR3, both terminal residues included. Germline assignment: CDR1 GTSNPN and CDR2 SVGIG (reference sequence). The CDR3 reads CAWSKLWGPGANVLTF.

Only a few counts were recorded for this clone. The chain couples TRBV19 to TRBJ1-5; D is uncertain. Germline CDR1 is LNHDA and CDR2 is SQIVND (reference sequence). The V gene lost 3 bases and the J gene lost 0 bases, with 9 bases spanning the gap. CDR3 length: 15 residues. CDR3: CASSIRGFSNQPQHF. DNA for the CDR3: TGTGCCAGTAGTATTCGGGGATTTAGCAATCAGCCCCAGCATTTT.

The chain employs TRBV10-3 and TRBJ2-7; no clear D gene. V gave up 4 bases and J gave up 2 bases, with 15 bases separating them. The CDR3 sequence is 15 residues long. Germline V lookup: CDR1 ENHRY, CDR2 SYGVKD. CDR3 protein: CAISGATSTTYEQYF. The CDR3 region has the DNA TGTGCCATCAGTGGGGCAACCTCTACAACCTACGAGCAGTACTTC.

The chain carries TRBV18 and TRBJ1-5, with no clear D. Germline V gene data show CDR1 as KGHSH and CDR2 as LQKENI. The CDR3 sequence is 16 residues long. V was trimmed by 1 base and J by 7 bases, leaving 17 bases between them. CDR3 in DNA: TGTGCCAGCTCACCACGGTCTAGGTTTCCAGAGCAGCCCCAGCATTTT. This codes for CASSPRSRFPEQPQHF.

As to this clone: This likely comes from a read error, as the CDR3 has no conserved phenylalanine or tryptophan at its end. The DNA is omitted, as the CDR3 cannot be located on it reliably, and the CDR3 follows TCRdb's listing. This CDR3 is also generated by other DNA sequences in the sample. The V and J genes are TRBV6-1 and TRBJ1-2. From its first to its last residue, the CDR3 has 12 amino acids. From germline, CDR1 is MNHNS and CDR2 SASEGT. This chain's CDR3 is CASSEAQRVFLL.

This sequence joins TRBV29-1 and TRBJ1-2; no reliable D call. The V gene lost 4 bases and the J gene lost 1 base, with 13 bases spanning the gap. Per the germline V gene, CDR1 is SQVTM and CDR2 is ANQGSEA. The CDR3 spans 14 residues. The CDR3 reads CSVGSDGINYGYTF. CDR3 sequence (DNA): TGCAGCGTTGGATCGGACGGGATTAACTATGGCTACACCTTC.

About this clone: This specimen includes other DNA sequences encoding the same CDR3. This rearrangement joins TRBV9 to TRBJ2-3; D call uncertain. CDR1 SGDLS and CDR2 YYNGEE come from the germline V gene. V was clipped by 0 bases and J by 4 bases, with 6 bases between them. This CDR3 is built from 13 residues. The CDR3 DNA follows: TGTGCCAGCAGCGTAGCCGGATCAGATACGCAGTATTTT. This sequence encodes CASSVAGSDTQYF. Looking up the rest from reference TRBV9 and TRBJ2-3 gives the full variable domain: DSGVTQTPKHLITATGQRVTLRCSPRSGDLSVYWYQQSLDQGLQFLIQYYNGEERAKGNILERFSAQQFPDLHSELNLSSLELGDSALYFCASSVAGSDTQYFGPGTRLTVL.

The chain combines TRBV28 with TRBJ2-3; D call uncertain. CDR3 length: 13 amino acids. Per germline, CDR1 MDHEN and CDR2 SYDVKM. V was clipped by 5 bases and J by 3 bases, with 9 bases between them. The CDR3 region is CASSPAGTDTQYF. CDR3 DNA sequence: TGTGCCAGCAGTCCCGCCGGAACAGATACGCAGTATTTT.

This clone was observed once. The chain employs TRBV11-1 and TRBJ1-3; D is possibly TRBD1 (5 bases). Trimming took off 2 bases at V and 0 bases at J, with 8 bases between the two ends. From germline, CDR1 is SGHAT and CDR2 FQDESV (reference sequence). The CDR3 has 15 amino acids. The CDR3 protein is CASSLLGTSGNTIYF. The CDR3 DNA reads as TGTGCCAGCAGCTTATTGGGGACCTCTGGAAACACCATATATTTT. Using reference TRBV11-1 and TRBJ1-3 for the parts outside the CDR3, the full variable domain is EAEVAQSPRYKITEKSQAVAFWCDPISGHATLYWYRQILGQGPELLVQFQDESVVDDSQLPKDRFSAERLKGVDSTLKIQPAELGDSAMYLCASSLLGTSGNTIYFGEGSWLTVV.

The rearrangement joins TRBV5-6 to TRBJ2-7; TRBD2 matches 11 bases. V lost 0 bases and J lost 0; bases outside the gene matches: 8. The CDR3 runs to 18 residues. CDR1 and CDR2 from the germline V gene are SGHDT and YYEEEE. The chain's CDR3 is CASSLAAGLADDSYEQYF. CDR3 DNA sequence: TGTGCCAGCAGCTTGGCCGCGGGACTAGCGGACGACTCCTACGAGCAGTACTTC.

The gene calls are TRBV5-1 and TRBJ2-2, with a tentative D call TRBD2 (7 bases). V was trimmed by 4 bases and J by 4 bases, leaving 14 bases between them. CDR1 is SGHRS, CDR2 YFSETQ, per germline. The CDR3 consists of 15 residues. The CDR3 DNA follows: TGCGCCAGCAGCCCAGGGGACTACTCCACCGGGGAGCTGTTTTTT. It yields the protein CASSPGDYSTGELFF. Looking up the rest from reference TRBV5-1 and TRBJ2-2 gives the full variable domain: KAGVTQTPRYLIKTRGQQVTLSCSPISGHRSVSWYQQTPGQGLQFLFEYFSETQRNKGNFPGRFSGRQFSNSRSEMNVSTLELGDSALYLCASSPGDYSTGELFFGEGSRLTVL.

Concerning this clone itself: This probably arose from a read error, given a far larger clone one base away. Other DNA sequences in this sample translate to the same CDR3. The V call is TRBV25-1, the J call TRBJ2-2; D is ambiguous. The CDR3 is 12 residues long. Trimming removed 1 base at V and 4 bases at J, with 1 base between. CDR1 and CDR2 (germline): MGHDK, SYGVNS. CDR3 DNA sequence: TGTGCCAGCAGTGAATCCACCGGGGAGCTGTTTTTT. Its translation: CASSESTGELFF.

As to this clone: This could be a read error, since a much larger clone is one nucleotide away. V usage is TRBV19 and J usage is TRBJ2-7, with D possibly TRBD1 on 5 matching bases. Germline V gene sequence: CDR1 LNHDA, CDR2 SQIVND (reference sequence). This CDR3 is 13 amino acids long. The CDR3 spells CASSIAQGYEKYF. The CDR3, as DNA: TGTGCCAGTAGTATAGCTCAGGGCTACGAGAAGTACTTC.

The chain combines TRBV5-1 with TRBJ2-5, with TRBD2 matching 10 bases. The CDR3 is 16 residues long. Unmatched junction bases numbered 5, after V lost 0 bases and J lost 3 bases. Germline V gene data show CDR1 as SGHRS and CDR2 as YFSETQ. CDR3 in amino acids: CASSLEPAGGKETQYF. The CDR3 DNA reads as TGCGCCAGCAGCTTGGAGCCAGCGGGAGGGAAAGAGACCCAGTACTTC.

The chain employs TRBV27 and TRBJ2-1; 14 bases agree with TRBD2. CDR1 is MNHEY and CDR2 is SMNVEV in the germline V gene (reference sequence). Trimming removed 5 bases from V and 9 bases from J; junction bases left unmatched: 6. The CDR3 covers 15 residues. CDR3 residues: CASSPGLAGVIEQFF. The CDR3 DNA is TGTGCCAGCAGTCCGGGACTAGCGGGAGTGATTGAGCAGTTCTTC.

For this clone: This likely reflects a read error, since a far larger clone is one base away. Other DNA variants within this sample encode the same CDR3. CDR3 in DNA: TGTGCCAGCAGCCGAGACGTCTCAGATACTGAAGCTTTCTTT. It specifies CASSRDVSDTEAFF. The chain couples TRBV7-3 to TRBJ1-1; D gene unclear. The germline V and J ends were trimmed by 5 bases and 5 bases, with 15 bases remaining between them. Germline CDR1 SGHTA, CDR2 FQGTGA. The CDR3 consists of 14 residues.

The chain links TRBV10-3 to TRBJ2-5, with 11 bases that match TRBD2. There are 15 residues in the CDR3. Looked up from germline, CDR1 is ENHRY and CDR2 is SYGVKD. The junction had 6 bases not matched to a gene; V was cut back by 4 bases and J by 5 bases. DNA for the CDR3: TGTGCCATCAGTGCAATGACTAGCGGGAAGGAGACCCAGTACTTC. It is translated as CAISAMTSGKETQYF.

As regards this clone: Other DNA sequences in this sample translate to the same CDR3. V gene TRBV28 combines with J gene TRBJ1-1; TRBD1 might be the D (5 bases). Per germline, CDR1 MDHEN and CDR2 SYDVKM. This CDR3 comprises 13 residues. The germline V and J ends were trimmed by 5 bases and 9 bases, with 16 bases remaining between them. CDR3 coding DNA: TGTGCCAGCAGTGAGGCAGGAGGGGTCCAAGCTTTCTTT. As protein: CASSEAGGVQAFF.

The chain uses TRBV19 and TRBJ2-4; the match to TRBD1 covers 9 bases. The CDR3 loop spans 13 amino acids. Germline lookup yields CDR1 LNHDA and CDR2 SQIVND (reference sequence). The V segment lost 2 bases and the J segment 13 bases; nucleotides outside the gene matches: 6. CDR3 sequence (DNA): TGTGCCAGTAGTATACATGAACAGGGGGCGCAGTACTTC. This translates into CASSIHEQGAQYF. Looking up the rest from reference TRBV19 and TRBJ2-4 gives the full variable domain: DGGITQSPKYLFRKEGQNVTLSCEQNLNHDAMYWYRQDPGQGLRLIYYSQIVNDFQKGDIAEGYSVSREKKESFPLTVTSAQKNPTAFYLCASSIHEQGAQYFGAGTRLSVL.

This CDR3 reads CASTGGQFSNQPQHF. CDR3 in DNA: TGTGCCAGCACCGGGGGACAGTTTAGCAATCAGCCCCAGCATTTT. The chain couples TRBV19 to TRBJ1-5, with 7 bases aligning to TRBD1. CDR3 size: 15 residues. The V gene end was trimmed by 9 bases and the J gene end by 0 bases; junction bases not matched to a gene: 8. CDR1 and CDR2 (germline): LNHDA, SQIVND (reference sequence).

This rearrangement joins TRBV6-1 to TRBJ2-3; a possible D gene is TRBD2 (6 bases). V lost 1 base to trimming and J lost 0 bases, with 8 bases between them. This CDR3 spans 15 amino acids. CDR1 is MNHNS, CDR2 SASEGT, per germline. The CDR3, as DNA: TGTGCCAGCAGTGAAGAGGGACTCAGCACAGATACGCAGTATTTT. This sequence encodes CASSEEGLSTDTQYF.

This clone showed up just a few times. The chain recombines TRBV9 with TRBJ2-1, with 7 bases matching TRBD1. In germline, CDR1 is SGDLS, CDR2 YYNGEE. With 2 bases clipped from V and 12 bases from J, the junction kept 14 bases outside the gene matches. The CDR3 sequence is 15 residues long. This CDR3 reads CASSVAGNDRVGQFF. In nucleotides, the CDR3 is TGTGCCAGCAGCGTTGCAGGAAACGACAGGGTTGGGCAGTTCTTC. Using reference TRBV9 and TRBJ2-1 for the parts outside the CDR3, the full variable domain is DSGVTQTPKHLITATGQRVTLRCSPRSGDLSVYWYQQSLDQGLQFLIQYYNGEERAKGNILERFSAQQFPDLHSELNLSSLELGDSALYFCASSVAGNDRVGQFFGPGTRLTVL.

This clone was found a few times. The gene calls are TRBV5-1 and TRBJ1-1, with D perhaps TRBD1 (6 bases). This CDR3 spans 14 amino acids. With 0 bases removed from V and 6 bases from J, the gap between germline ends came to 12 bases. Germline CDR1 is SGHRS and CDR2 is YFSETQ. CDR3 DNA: TGCGCCAGCAGCTTGGACAGGGATTTCGCTGAAGCTTTCTTT. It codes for CASSLDRDFAEAFF.

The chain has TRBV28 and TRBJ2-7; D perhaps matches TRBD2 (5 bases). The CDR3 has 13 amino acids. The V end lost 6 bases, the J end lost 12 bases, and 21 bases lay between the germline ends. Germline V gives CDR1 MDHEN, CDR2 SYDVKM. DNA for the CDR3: TGTGCCAGCAGCTCTCCGGGAATTCAAAAAGGGTACTTC. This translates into CASSSPGIQKGYF.

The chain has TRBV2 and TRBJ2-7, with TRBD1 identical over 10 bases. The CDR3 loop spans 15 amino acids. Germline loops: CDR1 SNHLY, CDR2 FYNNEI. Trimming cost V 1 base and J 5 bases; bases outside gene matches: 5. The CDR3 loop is CASSEGGQGIHEQYF. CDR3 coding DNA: TGTGCCAGCAGTGAAGGGGGACAGGGGATCCACGAGCAGTACTTC.

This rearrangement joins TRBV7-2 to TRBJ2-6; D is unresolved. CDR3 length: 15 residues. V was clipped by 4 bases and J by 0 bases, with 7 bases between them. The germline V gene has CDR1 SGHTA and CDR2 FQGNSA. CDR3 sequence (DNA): TGTGCCAGCAGCTCATCTTACTCTGGGGCCAACGTCCTGACTTTC. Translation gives CASSSSYSGANVLTF.